These T cell receptor beta chains were read from a single sample in a study of CD8 T cells in Susac syndrome. One entry per CDR3 protein, called by TCRdb with MiXCR from the immunoSEQ multiplex PCR reads. The sample yields roughly 200,000 distinct CDR3 sequences, roughly 94% seen once. Sequenced: CD4+ T cells from PBMCs. These receptors were taken from a human donor with Susac syndrome. Both conserved end residues are part of each CDR3. A D gene is named only where the DNA matches it firmly. Some rows mark clone size as missing; the rest say once, few, many or name a class of expanded clone.

abundance	j_gene	v_gene	d_gene	CDR3aa	CDR3nt
NA	TRBJ1-1	TRBV12-3/TRBV12-4	NA	CASSFSLGTEAFF	TGTGCCAGCAGTTTTTCCTTGGGCACTGAAGCTTTCTTT
NA	TRBJ1-6	TRBV20-1	NA	CSSLPLSYNSPLHF	TGCAGCAGCCTCCCACTGAGCTATAATTCACCCCTCCACTTT
NA	TRBJ1-3	TRBV9	TRBD1	CASSVEPGQGRGNTIYF	TGTGCCAGCAGCGTAGAACCGGGACAGGGAAGAGGAAACACCATATATTTT
NA	TRBJ2-5	TRBV15	NA	CATSRDFNPTNF	TGTGCCACCAGCAGAGATTTCAACCCCACTAACTTC
NA	TRBJ2-7	TRBV12-3/TRBV12-4	TRBD2	CASSSDSGGAYEQYF	TGTGCCAGCAGTTCAGATAGCGGGGGGGCCTACGAGCAGTACTTC
NA	TRBJ2-6	TRBV2	NA	CASNAMLRANVLTF	TGTGCCAGCAACGCGATGCTCCGGGCCAACGTCCTGACTTTC
NA	TRBJ2-1	TRBV12-3/TRBV12-4	NA	CASRQGSYNEQFF	TGTGCCAGCAGGCAGGGCTCCTACAATGAGCAGTTCTTC
NA	TRBJ1-5	TRBV12-5	NA	CASGLVLNSGVQPQHF	TGTGCTAGTGGTTTGGTACTCAATTCAGGGGTACAGCCCCAGCATTTT
NA	TRBJ2-7	TRBV3-1	NA	CASSQEPGGVQYF	TGTGCCAGCAGCCAAGAACCAGGGGGGGTGCAGTACTTC
NA	TRBJ1-5	TRBV28	NA	CASSSPGTPFSHSNQPQHF	TGTGCCAGCAGTTCGCCCGGGACACCATTTTCGCATAGCAATCAGCCCCAGCATTTT
NA	TRBJ1-2	TRBV5-1	NA	CASSLVGGDYGYTF	TGCGCCAGCAGCTTGGTTGGGGGAGACTATGGCTACACCTTC
NA	TRBJ2-3	TRBV4-1	TRBD1	CASSQTGLGTQYF	TGCGCCAGCAGCCAGACAGGGCTGGGTACGCAGTATTTT
NA	TRBJ2-3	TRBV2	NA	CASSPQGSGTDTQYF	TGTGCCAGCAGTCCCCAGGGGTCTGGGACAGATACGCAGTATTTT
NA	TRBJ2-1	TRBV20-1	TRBD2	CSARPNLGLAHPRNEQFF	TGCAGTGCTAGACCTAATTTAGGACTAGCACATCCTCGGAACGAGCAGTTCTTC
NA	TRBJ1-2	TRBV5-1	TRBD1	CASSRTGTGDGYTF	TGCGCCAGCAGCCGCACTGGGACAGGGGACGGCTACACCTTC
NA	TRBJ1-2	TRBV3-1	NA	CASSYQGDGYTF	TGTGCCAGCAGCTACCAAGGCGACGGCTACACCTTC
NA	TRBJ2-2	TRBV4-1	TRBD1	CASSRVGQGRRGELFF	TGCGCCAGCAGCCGTGTGGGACAGGGAAGGCGCGGGGAGCTGTTTTTT
once	TRBJ2-1	TRBV19	TRBD2	CASSPALGAGGPPYEQFF	TGTGCCAGTAGTCCCGCGCTGGGAGCGGGGGGGCCCCCATATGAGCAGTTCTTC
once	TRBJ2-7	TRBV6-2/TRBV6-3	TRBD2	CASSYASGRAIDEQYF	TGTGCCAGCAGTTACGCTAGCGGGAGGGCCATCGACGAGCAGTACTTC
NA	TRBJ1-2	TRBV20-1	NA	CRLGGNRYGYTF	TGCAGGTTGGGCGGGAACCGCTATGGCTACACCTTC
NA	TRBJ1-5	TRBV18	NA	CASSPSTGQPQHF	TGTGCCAGCTCACCATCCACAGGCCAGCCCCAGCATTTT
NA	TRBJ2-5	TRBV11-2	NA	CASSTAGTGIRTQYF	TGTGCCAGCAGCACTGCTGGGACGGGCATTCGGACCCAGTACTTC
NA	TRBJ2-5	TRBV5-1	NA	CASSFNGAGTQETQYF	TGCGCCAGCAGCTTCAACGGAGCAGGGACCCAAGAGACCCAGTACTTC
NA	TRBJ1-5	TRBV10-3	NA	CAISESGGRSNQPQHF	TGTGCCATCAGTGAGTCGGGGGGTAGGAGCAATCAGCCCCAGCATTTT
NA	TRBJ1-2	TRBV19	NA	CASSIEVGYYGYTF	TGTGCCAGTAGTATTGAAGTCGGCTACTATGGCTACACCTTC
NA	TRBJ1-1	TRBV28	TRBD1	CASSFWQGDWNTEAFF	TGTGCCAGCAGTTTCTGGCAGGGGGACTGGAACACTGAAGCTTTCTTT
few	TRBJ2-7	TRBV28	NA	CASTSDKQYF	TGTGCCAGCACCTCAGACAAGCAGTACTTC
NA	TRBJ1-5	TRBV7-9	TRBD1	CASSRDRVGNQPQHF	TGTGCCAGCAGCCGGGACAGGGTGGGCAATCAGCCCCAGCATTTT
NA	TRBJ1-1	TRBV27	NA	CASSLTGLNTEAFF	TGTGCCAGCAGCCTGACAGGATTGAACACTGAAGCTTTCTTT
NA	TRBJ2-2	TRBV29-1	NA	CSVGGTANTGELFF	TGCAGCGTGGGGGGGACAGCGAACACCGGGGAGCTGTTTTTT
NA	TRBJ1-1	TRBV30	NA	CAWSVEFGGEAFF	TGTGCCTGGAGTGTTGAATTTGGGGGCGAAGCTTTCTTT
NA	TRBJ2-4	TRBV28	TRBD1	CASSSSGTGIAKNIQYF	TGTGCCAGCAGTTCCTCGGGGACAGGGATAGCCAAAAACATTCAGTACTTC
NA	TRBJ2-1	TRBV3-1	TRBD2	CASSQDLLAGMHNEQFF	TGTGCCAGCAGCCAAGATCTACTAGCGGGAATGCACAATGAGCAGTTCTTC
NA	TRBJ2-1	TRBV6-5	NA	CASSYSGSLGEQFF	TGTGCCAGCAGTTACTCTGGCAGCCTGGGAGAGCAGTTCTTC
NA	TRBJ2-1	TRBV30	TRBD2	CAWRAKGTSGGFLFF	TGTGCCTGGAGGGCAAAGGGGACTAGCGGGGGGTTTCTGTTCTTC
once	TRBJ2-7	TRBV6-2/TRBV6-3	TRBD1	CASSLFTGTAPYEQYF	TGTGCCAGCAGTCTATTTACCGGGACAGCACCCTACGAGCAGTACTTC
NA	TRBJ2-1	TRBV20-1	NA	CSASLGGYNEQFF	TGCAGTGCTAGTCTTGGTGGGTACAATGAGCAGTTCTTC
NA	TRBJ2-7	TRBV7-9	NA	CASSSPGMRERTYEQYF	TGTGCCAGCAGCTCCCCGGGGATGAGAGAGCGTACCTACGAGCAGTACTTC
NA	TRBJ1-4	TRBV3-1	TRBD1	CASSQGTGLFF	TGTGCCAGCAGCCAAGGGACAGGATTGTTTTTT
NA	TRBJ1-2	TRBV20-1	NA	CSAREAGYGYTF	TGCAGTGCTAGAGAAGCAGGCTATGGCTACACCTTC
NA	TRBJ1-1	TRBV4-1	NA	CASSHLAPRGMDTEAFF	TGCGCCAGCAGCCACCTTGCACCACGGGGTATGGACACTGAAGCTTTCTTT
NA	TRBJ2-3	TRBV20-1	NA	CSASVAGITDTQYF	TGCAGTGCTAGTGTGGCGGGGATCACAGATACGCAGTATTTT